Listed here are 5 T cell receptor beta chains from one sample, sequenced in a study of blood T cell repertoires in COVID-19. The data were produced by immunoSEQ multiplex PCR, yet TCRdb's version contains in-frame clones alone and is incomplete. Here the sample spans 200,000 to 300,000 clones, around 88% being singletons. Sequences were obtained from peripheral blood. Source of these receptors: a woman in her thirties who had recovered from COVID-19.

The chain employs TRBV29-1 and TRBJ2-2, with D perhaps matching TRBD1 (6 bases). The CDR3 has 15 amino acids. V was shortened by 7 bases and J by 4 bases, with 19 bases between the two germline ends. Germline CDR1 and CDR2: SQVTM and ANQGSEA. CDR3 in amino acids: CSATPATGSTGELFF. Here the CDR3 DNA reads TGCAGCGCAACACCGGCAACAGGGTCCACCGGGGAGCTGTTTTTT.

The chain joins TRBV19 to TRBJ2-7; 8 positions agree with TRBD2. Losses at the gene ends were 6 bases for V and 0 bases for J; bases not matched to a gene: 4. The CDR3 has 14 residues. From germline, CDR1 is LNHDA and CDR2 SQIVND (reference sequence). The CDR3 reads CASRLADSSYEQYF. CDR3 in DNA: TGTGCCAGTAGACTAGCGGATAGCTCCTACGAGCAGTACTTC.

The V gene is TRBV10-3, the J gene TRBJ2-2, with TRBD2 identical over 10 bases. The CDR3 extends over 12 amino acids. Germline CDR1 is ENHRY and CDR2 is SYGVKD. V lost 10 bases to trimming and J lost 8 bases; unmatched junction nucleotides: 4. The chain's CDR3 is CATGTSEGELFF. The DNA for the CDR3 is TGTGCCACCGGGACTAGCGAGGGGGAGCTGTTTTTT.

The rearrangement links TRBV9 to TRBJ2-3; D is possibly TRBD1 (5 bases). The CDR3 totals 14 residues. Germline lookup yields CDR1 SGDLS and CDR2 YYNGEE. Trimming took 0 bases from V and 4 from J, leaving 9 bases between them. The CDR3 DNA is TGTGCCAGCAGCGTAGCTGTAGGGGCAGATACGCAGTATTTT. Translation gives CASSVAVGADTQYF.

This chain joins TRBV6-2 or TRBV6-3 and TRBJ2-4, with D possibly being TRBD2 (6 bases). The CDR3 is 16 amino acids. Germline V gene lookup returns CDR1 MNHEY and CDR2 SVGEGT. Trimming shortened V by 4 bases and J by 3 bases, and 16 bases separated the two germline ends. CDR3 in amino acids: CASSSGVGSFKNIQYF. CDR3 sequence (DNA): TGTGCCAGCAGTTCGGGGGTTGGTTCGTTCAAAAACATTCAGTACTTC.